This record concerns one T cell receptor (beta chain) sequence. The antigen remains unidentified. The sample comes from a study of Ad26.COV2.S vaccination and SARS-CoV-2 variants. Clones were sequenced by immunoSEQ multiplex PCR, and TCRdb holds only the in-frame ones, with some missing. The sample has roughly 700,000 clones; 80% to 90% are singletons. Study-level points and caveats: The authors reported substantial breadth in spike-specific CD8+ and CD4+ T cell responses after vaccination. Ad26.COV2.S recipients had broader spike-specific TCRs (P = 0.0014).

Treatment in this sample: around 19 received Ad26.COV2.S at low or high dose, single or two shots; about 5 received placebo; per-sample allocation not given. Sampling was done on day 63 after the first vaccine or placebo injection. At a Boston site, the person donating was an adult of 18-55 years. Expressing Wuhan-strain SARS-CoV-2 spike, an Ad26 vector served as the vaccine. Sequencing used peripheral blood, obtained in a trial of Ad26.COV2.S vaccine versus placebo. The clonotype originates from a person between 18 and 65 years old who received the Ad26.COV2.S COVID-19 vaccine or a placebo.

CDR3 amino acids: CASRGSGSNTGELFF. For the CDR3, the DNA is TGTGCCAGCAGGGGTAGCGGGAGCAACACCGGGGAGCTGTTTTTT. V is TRBV7-2 and J is TRBJ2-2, with 9 nucleotides matching TRBD2. Germline V gene sequence: CDR1 SGHTA, CDR2 FQGNSA. J lost 2 bases, V lost 6 bases, and 4 bases had no gene match. CDR3 length: 15 residues.